These 31 T cell receptor beta chains originate from one sample sequenced in a study of blood T cell repertoires in COVID-19. The assay was immunoSEQ multiplex PCR, and TCRdb's table has in-frame clones only and misses some. The sample yields approximately 110,000 clones, approximately 89% seen once. Sequenced material: peripheral blood. These receptors originate from a woman of 80 years or more with COVID-19, enrolled during active disease.

The genes are TRBV11-3 and TRBJ1-3; a possible D gene is TRBD1 (5 bases). V dropped 1 base and J dropped 0 bases, with 10 bases sitting between them. This CDR3 contains 16 residues. In germline, CDR1 is SGHNT, CDR2 YENEEA. Written as DNA, the CDR3 is TGTGCCAGCAGCTTAGCAGGGCCACACTCTGGAAACACCATATATTTT. It translates to CASSLAGPHSGNTIYF.

The V gene is TRBV6-5, the J gene TRBJ2-4; 9 nucleotides line up with TRBD1. Per germline, CDR1 MNHEY and CDR2 SVGAGI. Trimming removed 4 bases from V and 8 bases from J; junction bases left unmatched: 6. The CDR3 runs to 14 residues. CDR3 sequence: CASSLGQGIDIQYF. CDR3 DNA sequence: TGTGCCAGCAGTTTGGGACAGGGAATCGACATTCAGTACTTC.

The V and J genes are TRBV6-6 and TRBJ1-2, with 8 positions matching TRBD1. The ends lost 2 bases at V and 4 bases at J; junction bases unmatched: 3. The CDR3 covers 14 residues. Germline V gene data show CDR1 as MNHNY and CDR2 as SVGAGI (reference sequence). CDR3 sequence: CASSYGQGGYGYTF. For the CDR3, the DNA is TGTGCCAGCAGTTACGGACAGGGTGGCTATGGCTACACCTTC.

The chain carries TRBV24-1 and TRBJ2-5; 9 positions agree with TRBD2. Per the germline V gene, CDR1 is KGHDR and CDR2 is SFDVKD. This CDR3 is built from 16 residues. Losses at the gene ends were 4 bases for V and 13 bases for J; bases not matched to a gene: 18. CDR3 amino acids: CATSDRSPGTSSNWYF. CDR3 sequence (DNA): TGTGCCACCAGTGACCGTTCCCCCGGGACTAGCTCAAATTGGTACTTC.

The chain combines TRBV3-1 (or the pseudogene TRBV3-2) with TRBJ1-6, with 8 bases aligning to TRBD1. Germline CDR1 LGHDT, CDR2 YNNKEL (reference sequence). The CDR3 covers 16 residues. Unmatched junction bases numbered 10, after V lost 8 bases and J lost 4 bases. The DNA for the CDR3 is TGTGCCAGCGAAGGGGCAGGGGGCAGATATAATTCACCCCTCCACTTT. Translated: CASEGAGGRYNSPLHF.

The V gene is TRBV5-4, the J gene TRBJ2-1, with TRBD2 matching over 9 bases. There are 16 residues in the CDR3. Germline values: CDR1 SGHNT, CDR2 YYREEE (reference sequence). The ends lost 0 bases at V and 1 base at J; junction bases unmatched: 2. CDR3 bases: TGTGCCAGCAGCTTGGCTAGCGGGAATTCCTACAATGAGCAGTTCTTC. Translated: CASSLASGNSYNEQFF. The complete variable domain, with remaining parts taken from reference TRBV5-4 and TRBJ2-1, reads ETGVTQSPTHLIKTRGQQVTLRCSSQSGHNTVSWYQQALGQGPQFIFQYYREEENGRGNFPPRFSGLQFPNYSSELNVNALELDDSALYLCASSLASGNSYNEQFFGPGTRLTVL.

J is TRBJ2-2 and V is TRBV28; 7 nucleotides align to TRBD2. The CDR3 contains 15 residues. Germline CDR1 MDHEN, CDR2 SYDVKM. V gave up 3 bases and J gave up 4 bases; unmatched junction bases: 5. The CDR3 sequence is CASSFAGEGTGELFF. The CDR3 DNA sequence: TGTGCCAGCAGTTTCGCGGGAGAGGGCACCGGGGAGCTGTTTTTT. Looking up the rest from reference TRBV28 and TRBJ2-2 gives the full variable domain: DVKVTQSSRYLVKRTGEKVFLECVQDMDHENMFWYRQDPGLGLRLIYFSYDVKMKEKGDIPEGYSVSREKKERFSLILESASTNQTSMYLCASSFAGEGTGELFFGEGSRLTVL.

In nucleotides, the CDR3 is TGTGCCAGCAGCGCCCAACAGGGTCTGAAACTGTTTTTT. Residues: CASSAQQGLKLFF. The V gene is TRBV9, the J gene TRBJ1-4; TRBD1 is a possible D gene (6 bases). Germline CDR1 SGDLS, CDR2 YYNGEE. V lost 3 bases and J 11 bases, leaving 14 bases between the germline ends. This CDR3 region has 13 residues.

J is TRBJ2-4 and V is TRBV9; D unclear. V dropped 4 bases and J dropped 7 bases, with 12 bases sitting between them. The CDR3 has 13 residues. Germline CDR1 is SGDLS and CDR2 is YYNGEE. The CDR3 nucleotides are TGTGCCAGCAGCCATGGAGAATCCAACATTCAGTACTTC. It is translated as CASSHGESNIQYF. Complete variable domain (other parts from reference TRBV9 and TRBJ2-4): DSGVTQTPKHLITATGQRVTLRCSPRSGDLSVYWYQQSLDQGLQFLIQYYNGEERAKGNILERFSAQQFPDLHSELNLSSLELGDSALYFCASSHGESNIQYFGAGTRLSVL.

The rearrangement links TRBV11-2 to TRBJ1-3, with D unresolved. From germline, CDR1 is SGHAT and CDR2 FQNNGV. This CDR3 contains 16 residues. With 5 bases removed from V and 2 bases from J, the gap between germline ends came to 16 bases. This CDR3 reads CASSPRGRPAGNTIYF. CDR3 DNA: TGTGCCAGCAGCCCCAGAGGGCGGCCCGCTGGAAACACCATATATTTT.

The chain carries TRBV20-1 and TRBJ2-7, with D possibly TRBD1 on 5 matching bases. The CDR3 spans 13 residues. Per germline, CDR1 DFQATT and CDR2 SNEGSKA (reference sequence). The V end was cut by 3 bases, the J end by 1 base, with 10 bases between. The CDR3 DNA reads TGCAGTGCTAGTCAGGGTGCGTCCTACGAGCAGTACTTC. This sequence encodes CSASQGASYEQYF.

The gene calls are TRBV2 and TRBJ1-6; D perhaps matches TRBD1 (5 bases). The CDR3 has 14 residues. The germline V gene encodes CDR1 SNHLY and CDR2 FYNNEI. Trimming took 7 bases from V and 7 from J, leaving 14 bases between them. The DNA for the CDR3 is TGTGCCAGCACGAGTGTAAGGGGCAATTCACCCCTCCACTTT. Protein product: CASTSVRGNSPLHF.

The V and J genes are TRBV7-6 and TRBJ1-4, with D perhaps matching TRBD1 (6 bases). V was pared by 1 base and J by 5 bases, with 23 bases between. The CDR3 covers 19 residues. Germline values: CDR1 SGHVS, CDR2 FNYEAQ. CDR3 sequence: CASSLGGTRIEVKNEKLFF. DNA of the CDR3: TGTGCCAGCAGCTTAGGGGGGACAAGGATCGAAGTGAAGAATGAAAAACTGTTTTTT.

This chain uses TRBV19 with TRBJ2-6, with D perhaps matching TRBD1 (6 bases). The V and J ends lost 2 bases and 2 bases respectively, with 10 bases between them. The CDR3 covers 16 residues. Germline V gene lookup returns CDR1 LNHDA and CDR2 SQIVND (reference sequence). The CDR3 region has the DNA TGTGCCAGTAGTATAAAGGGGGATACTGGGGCCAACGTCCTGACTTTC. Protein: CASSIKGDTGANVLTF. The variable domain in full, completed from reference TRBV19 and TRBJ2-6, reads DGGITQSPKYLFRKEGQNVTLSCEQNLNHDAMYWYRQDPGQGLRLIYYSQIVNDFQKGDIAEGYSVSREKKESFPLTVTSAQKNPTAFYLCASSIKGDTGANVLTFGAGSRLTVL.

The V gene is TRBV19, the J gene TRBJ1-2; 10 nucleotides align to TRBD1. The length of the CDR3 is 16 residues. Germline V gene lookup returns CDR1 LNHDA and CDR2 SQIVND (reference sequence). Unmatched junction bases numbered 14, after V lost 5 bases and J lost 8 bases. CDR3 sequence reads: CASSSGLTGGDRGYTF. DNA for the CDR3: TGTGCCAGTAGTTCGGGGCTGACAGGGGGCGATCGAGGCTACACCTTC.

V is TRBV5-1 and J is TRBJ2-3; 7 positions agree with TRBD1. With V trimmed by 4 bases and J by 0 bases, 5 bases remained unmatched. The CDR3 extends over 15 amino acids. CDR1 and CDR2 from the germline V gene are SGHRS and YFSETQ. DNA for the CDR3: TGCGCCAGCAGCCAACAGGGGTTTAGCACAGATACGCAGTATTTT. It is translated as CASSQQGFSTDTQYF. Using reference TRBV5-1 and TRBJ2-3 for the parts outside the CDR3, the full variable domain is KAGVTQTPRYLIKTRGQQVTLSCSPISGHRSVSWYQQTPGQGLQFLFEYFSETQRNKGNFPGRFSGRQFSNSRSEMNVSTLELGDSALYLCASSQQGFSTDTQYFGPGTRLTVL.

This clone was observed a few times. The rearrangement links TRBV4-1 to TRBJ1-1, with D perhaps TRBD1 (6 bases). CDR1 is MGHRA, CDR2 YSYEKL, per germline. Trimming removed 4 bases from V and 4 bases from J, with 19 bases in between. This CDR3 has 16 residues. CDR3 in amino acids: CASSRSGGGGSTEAFF. The CDR3 coding sequence is TGCGCCAGCAGCCGTAGTGGGGGAGGGGGAAGCACTGAAGCTTTCTTT.

The chain employs TRBV5-1 and TRBJ2-7; 7 bases are shared with TRBD2. Germline-derived CDR1 and CDR2 are SGHRS and YFSETQ. The CDR3 runs 14 residues. V lost 4 bases to trimming and J lost 9 bases; unmatched junction nucleotides: 13. The CDR3 DNA sequence: TGCGCCAGCAGCACTCCGCGGGAGTTTAATGTGCAGTACTTC. Translation: CASSTPREFNVQYF.

This chain links TRBV27 with TRBJ2-3; 9 bases are shared with TRBD1. The CDR3 is 14 residues long. The V segment lost 6 bases and the J segment 7 bases; nucleotides outside the gene matches: 8. Looked up from germline, CDR1 is MNHEY and CDR2 is SMNVEV (reference sequence). The CDR3 here is CASSNGQGTNTQYF. The CDR3 DNA is TGTGCCAGCAGCAATGGACAGGGGACAAATACGCAGTATTTT.

The chain employs TRBV19 and TRBJ1-2; 9 bases are a match to TRBD1. CDR3 length: 15 residues. V lost 6 bases, J lost 8 bases, and 13 bases stayed unmatched. Per germline, CDR1 LNHDA and CDR2 SQIVND (reference sequence). DNA of the CDR3: TGTGCCAGTAGCGTCCCGGGACAGGGATCGGGAGGCTACACCTTC. Amino acids: CASSVPGQGSGGYTF.

The V and J genes are TRBV6-5 and TRBJ1-4, with 7 bases that match TRBD1. The CDR3 covers 14 residues. After removal of 2 bases from V and 8 bases from J, the junction contained 5 bases not matched to a gene. Germline V gene lookup returns CDR1 MNHEY and CDR2 SVGAGI. Here the CDR3 reads CASSYRGLGEKLFF. As DNA, the CDR3 is TGTGCCAGCAGTTACAGGGGGCTTGGGGAAAAACTGTTTTTT.

V and J are TRBV19 and TRBJ2-5, with 13 bases aligning to TRBD2. CDR3 size: 17 residues. The trim removed 6 bases at V and 5 bases at J, leaving 12 bases unmatched. The germline CDR1 and CDR2 sequences are LNHDA and SQIVND (reference sequence). CDR3 nucleotides: TGTGCCAGTAGGCCTCCGACTAGCGGGAGGAGGGGGGAGACCCAGTACTTC. The encoded protein is CASRPPTSGRRGETQYF. Supplemented by reference TRBV19 and TRBJ2-5, the full variable domain reads DGGITQSPKYLFRKEGQNVTLSCEQNLNHDAMYWYRQDPGQGLRLIYYSQIVNDFQKGDIAEGYSVSREKKESFPLTVTSAQKNPTAFYLCASRPPTSGRRGETQYFGPGTRLLVL.

This clone was counted a single time. The chain combines TRBV5-1 with TRBJ1-2, with D possibly being TRBD1 (5 bases). CDR3 length equals 12 residues. V was pared by 4 bases and J by 6 bases, with 10 bases between. In germline, CDR1 is SGHRS, CDR2 YFSETQ. The CDR3 protein is CASSEWGDGYTF. The DNA for the CDR3 is TGCGCCAGCAGCGAGTGGGGGGATGGCTACACCTTC.

The chain couples TRBV5-4 to TRBJ2-2; 8 nucleotides align to TRBD1. The CDR3 is 17 residues long. Unmatched junction bases numbered 9, after V lost 3 bases and J lost 2 bases. Per the germline V gene, CDR1 is SGHNT and CDR2 is YYREEE (reference sequence). CDR3 bases: TGTGCCAGCAGCTCCCGAGGCGGACAGGGCAACACCGGGGAGCTGTTTTTT. Its protein product is CASSSRGGQGNTGELFF.

This chain links TRBV7-3 with TRBJ2-2; maybe TRBD2 (6 bases). CDR1 and CDR2 (germline): SGHTA, FQGTGA. The CDR3 sequence is 17 residues long. The germline V and J ends were trimmed by 5 bases and 2 bases, with 18 bases remaining between them. The CDR3 loop reads CASSTRLAGTNTGELFF. The CDR3 DNA reads as TGTGCCAGCAGCACACGTCTTGCGGGAACCAACACCGGGGAGCTGTTTTTT.

CDR3 nucleotide sequence: TGTGCCACCAGTGATTTCCACCCGGCTAGCGGGAGTTTTGATGAGCAGTTCTTC. It yields the protein CATSDFHPASGSFDEQFF. This sequence joins TRBV24-1 and TRBJ2-1, with 10 nucleotides matching TRBD2. The CDR3 runs 18 residues. Germline trimming cut 1 base from V and 8 bases from J; bases unmatched to any gene: 13. Looked up from germline, CDR1 is KGHDR and CDR2 is SFDVKD.

The chain joins TRBV5-4 to TRBJ2-7; the match to TRBD2 covers 11 bases. This CDR3 region has 15 residues. Germline assignment: CDR1 SGHNT and CDR2 YYREEE (reference sequence). V was clipped by 4 bases and J by 5 bases; unmatched bases: 8. The CDR3 sequence: CASSTTSGSAHEQYF. CDR3 coding DNA: TGTGCCAGCAGCACAACTAGCGGGAGCGCGCACGAGCAGTACTTC.

The genes are TRBV9 and TRBJ2-2; the match to TRBD1 covers 8 bases. The CDR3 extends over 16 amino acids. Germline V gives CDR1 SGDLS, CDR2 YYNGEE. J lost 7 bases, V lost 0 bases, and 8 bases had no gene match. CDR3 loop: CASSVGPGQDVGELFF. CDR3 DNA: TGTGCCAGCAGCGTAGGTCCGGGACAGGATGTCGGGGAGCTGTTTTTT.

This chain joins TRBV27 and TRBJ1-4, with 7 nucleotides matching TRBD1. The V and J ends lost 5 bases and 2 bases, in that order; junction bases with no gene match: 5. Germline V CDR1 and CDR2: MNHEY, SMNVEV (reference sequence). The CDR3 is 15 amino acids. The CDR3 protein is CASSVRQGTNEKLFF. DNA for the CDR3: TGTGCCAGCAGTGTCCGACAGGGTACTAATGAAAAACTGTTTTTT.

This clone has just one count. The V call is TRBV10-3, the J call TRBJ1-4; 10 positions agree with TRBD1. This CDR3 has 15 residues. The V segment lost 2 bases and the J segment 7 bases; nucleotides outside the gene matches: 4. Germline CDR1 reads ENHRY; CDR2 reads SYGVKD. As DNA, the CDR3 is TGTGCCATCAGTGAGCCGGGACAGGGGACTGAAAAACTGTTTTTT. Protein product: CAISEPGQGTEKLFF.

The chain recombines TRBV7-3 with TRBJ2-1; TRBD2 matches at 10 bases. In germline, CDR1 is SGHTA, CDR2 FQGTGA. The J segment lost 5 bases and the V segment lost 2 bases, leaving 9 bases of the junction unmatched. The CDR3 covers 17 residues. CDR3 DNA: TGTGCCAGCAGCTTACTCCCGACTAGCGGGCAAAACAATGAGCAGTTCTTC. Protein: CASSLLPTSGQNNEQFF.